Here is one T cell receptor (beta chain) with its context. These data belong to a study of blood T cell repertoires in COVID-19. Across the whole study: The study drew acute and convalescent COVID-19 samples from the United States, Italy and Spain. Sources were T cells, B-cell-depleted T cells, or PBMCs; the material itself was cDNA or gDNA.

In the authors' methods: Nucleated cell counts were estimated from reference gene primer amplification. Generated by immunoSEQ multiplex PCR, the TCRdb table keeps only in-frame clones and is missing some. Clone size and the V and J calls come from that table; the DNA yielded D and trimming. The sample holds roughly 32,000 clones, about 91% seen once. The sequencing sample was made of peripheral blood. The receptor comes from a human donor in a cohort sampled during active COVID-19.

The CDR3 here is CSVVRSEAGTEAFF. The CDR3 DNA reads as TGCAGCGTTGTGCGGTCCGAAGCGGGCACTGAAGCTTTCTTT. This chain joins TRBV29-1 and TRBJ1-1; no firm D call. Between the trimmed V and J ends, which lost 4 bases and 4 bases, there was a span of 16 bases. This CDR3 region has 14 residues. Germline CDR1 and CDR2: SQVTM and ANQGSEA.